This TCR beta chain was sequenced for a study of cytomegalovirus exposure and HLA in healthy donors. Primers included in the PCR were 60 Vbeta and 13 Jbeta primers. Measured with immunoSEQ multiplex PCR; TCRdb has only the in-frame clones, and not every one. This sample has 95,000 to 150,000 clones, with around three quarters found just once. CDR1 is SGHAT, CDR2 FQNNGV, per germline. After removal of 7 bases from V and 1 base from J, the junction contained 16 bases not matched to a gene. The CDR3 has 18 residues. Sequencing was carried out using PBMCs. This receptor was identified in a human donor in good health. This sequence joins TRBV11-2 and TRBJ2-7; 10 bases agree with TRBD1. The CDR3 bases are TGTGCCAGCACCCCCGACAGGGGGCGCCTGACCCCATCCTACGAGCAGTACTTC. Translation: CASTPDRGRLTPSYEQYF.